This passage covers 12 T cell receptor beta chains from one sample sequenced in a study of breast tumors, draining lymph nodes, adjacent tissues. TCRdb ran MiXCR on the multiplex PCR reads and lists one entry per CDR3 protein. The sample lists 140,000 or so distinct CDR3 sequences; roughly 33% were seen once. Samples came from axillary lymph nodes draining the breast cancer. Sequencing input: axillary lymph node tissue. These receptors all come from a female donor with breast cancer. Some clones in this sample may be carry-over from other donors' samples.

As for this clonotype: Here the CDR3 omits its conserved ending phenylalanine or tryptophan, so a read error is the likely source. V gene TRBV29-1 combines with J gene TRBJ2-5, with 12 bases matching TRBD2. This CDR3 has 15 residues. Germline V gene data show CDR1 as SQVTM and CDR2 as ANQGSEA. The J segment lost 5 bases and the V segment lost 7 bases, leaving 11 bases of the junction unmatched. This chain's CDR3 is CSAWTSGAVGETQYS. CDR3 sequence (DNA): TGCAGCGCATGGACTAGCGGGGCAGTAGGTGAGACCCAGTACTCC.

This clonotype appeared many times. The V gene is TRBV7-3, the J gene TRBJ2-2; 9 nucleotides match TRBD2. CDR1 is SGHTA, CDR2 FQGTGA, per germline. CDR3 length equals 17 residues. Trimming took 2 bases from V and 6 from J; bases not matched to a gene: 10. The chain's CDR3 is CASSLGLAGAVAGELFF. The CDR3 DNA follows: TGTGCCAGCAGCTTAGGATTAGCGGGGGCCGTGGCCGGGGAGCTGTTTTTT.

The table lists this clonotype with a few counts. This may be a read error: a much more frequent sequence differs by one nucleotide. The V gene is TRBV6-6, the J gene TRBJ2-6, with D perhaps matching TRBD1 (5 bases). This CDR3 region has 11 residues. Germline CDR1 MNHNY, CDR2 SVGAGI (reference sequence). The CDR3 is CATSGADVLTF. DNA for the CDR3: TGTGCCACCTCTGGGGCCGACGTCCTGACTTTC.

This clonotype came up many times. This chain connects TRBV15 to TRBJ2-1; D is perhaps TRBD2 (6 bases). The V gene's germline CDR1 is LNHNV and CDR2 YYDKDF (reference sequence). CDR3 length equals 15 residues. The V end was cut by 0 bases, the J end by 8 bases, with 14 bases between. The CDR3 spells CATSRDEVRRDEQFF. Here the CDR3 DNA reads TGTGCCACCAGCAGAGATGAGGTCCGGAGGGATGAGCAGTTCTTC. Combining the CDR3 with reference TRBV15 and TRBJ2-1 gives the whole variable domain DAMVIQNPRYQVTQFGKPVTLSCSQTLNHNVMYWYQQKSSQAPKLLFHYYDKDFNNEADTPDNFQSRRPNTSFCFLDIRSPGLGDTAMYLCATSRDEVRRDEQFFGPGTRLTVL.

Note on this clonotype: Just one base apart from a much larger clone, this may be a read error. The chain is built from TRBV3-1 and TRBJ1-3; 9 bases line up with TRBD1. V lost 6 bases to trimming and J lost 2 bases; unmatched junction nucleotides: 2. The germline gives CDR1 LGHDT, CDR2 YNNKEL (reference sequence). The CDR3 runs to 14 residues. In DNA, the CDR3 is TGTGCCAGCAGGGACAGGGGACCTGGAAACACCATATATTTT. The encoded protein is CASRDRGPGNTIYF.

This clonotype was counted many times. The chain joins TRBV19 to TRBJ1-5, with D unclear. The CDR3 is 13 residues long. From germline, CDR1 is LNHDA and CDR2 SQIVND (reference sequence). Between the trimmed V and J ends, which lost 4 bases and 8 bases, there was a span of 12 bases. CDR3 sequence (DNA): TGTGCCAGTAGTAAGGCCGGCCGAGAGCCCCAGCATTTT. This codes for CASSKAGREPQHF.

In its sample, this clonotype was seen a few times. V and J are TRBV18 and TRBJ2-1; D is ambiguous. The V end lost 1 base, the J end lost 2 bases, and 12 bases lay between the germline ends. This CDR3 is 16 amino acids long. Per the germline V gene, CDR1 is KGHSH and CDR2 is LQKENI. The CDR3 sequence: CASSPRLKKTYNEQFF. CDR3 in DNA: TGTGCCAGCTCACCACGTTTAAAAAAAACCTACAATGAGCAGTTCTTC.

This clonotype occurred many times. V gene TRBV20-1 combines with J gene TRBJ2-1, with unresolved D. The germline V gene has CDR1 DFQATT and CDR2 SNEGSKA (reference sequence). The CDR3 totals 16 residues. Trimming took off 5 bases at V and 0 bases at J, with 17 bases between the two ends. CDR3 sequence: CSAPPQVGRSYNEQFF. The CDR3 DNA reads as TGCAGTGCTCCACCTCAGGTAGGACGCTCCTACAATGAGCAGTTCTTC.

The chain links TRBV6-1 to TRBJ1-2; D is unresolved. Trimming removed 7 bases at V and 2 bases at J, with 14 bases between. The CDR3 is 14 residues long. The germline V gene encodes CDR1 MNHNS and CDR2 SASEGT. CDR3 nucleotide sequence: TGTGCCAGCAACGGGAATCTCTTGAACTATGGCTACACCTTC. Protein: CASNGNLLNYGYTF.

This clonotype appeared a few times. This may be a read error: a much more frequent sequence differs by one nucleotide. V is TRBV6-6 and J is TRBJ1-2; D might be TRBD1 (6 bases). Germline V gene lookup returns CDR1 MNHNY and CDR2 SVGAGI (reference sequence). This CDR3 has 16 amino acids. V was trimmed by 5 bases and J by 1 base, leaving 17 bases between them. CDR3 protein: CASSHPQGVGNYGYTF. CDR3 DNA: TGTGCCAGCAGTCACCCACAGGGAGTTGGTAACTATGGCTACACCTTC.

This clonotype was picked up many times. DNA for the CDR3: TGTGCCACCAGTATCGGGAGCTCCTACAATGAGCAGTTCTTC. Translation: CATSIGSSYNEQFF. The chain couples TRBV24-1 to TRBJ2-1; possible D gene TRBD2, 6 bases. V lost 6 bases, J lost 0 bases, and 8 bases lay in between. Germline assignment: CDR1 KGHDR and CDR2 SFDVKD. The CDR3 is 14 amino acids.

The sample holds a few counts of this clonotype. This chain uses TRBV20-1 with TRBJ1-1, with unresolved D. CDR1 is DFQATT and CDR2 is SNEGSKA in the germline V gene (reference sequence). The CDR3 has 14 residues. V dropped 4 bases and J dropped 0 bases, with 12 bases sitting between them. CDR3 bases: TGCAGTGCTAAAAAGACGCTGATGAACACTGAAGCTTTCTTT. Translating it yields CSAKKTLMNTEAFF.